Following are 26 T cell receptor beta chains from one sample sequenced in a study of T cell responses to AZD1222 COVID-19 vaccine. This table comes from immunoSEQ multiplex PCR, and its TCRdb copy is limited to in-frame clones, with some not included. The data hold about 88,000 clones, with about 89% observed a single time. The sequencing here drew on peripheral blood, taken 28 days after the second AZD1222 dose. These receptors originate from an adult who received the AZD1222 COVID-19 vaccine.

CDR3 loop: CASSLGQTSGGNTGELFF. Written as DNA, the CDR3 is TGTGCCAGCAGCTTAGGCCAAACTAGCGGGGGAAACACCGGGGAGCTGTTTTTT. V gene TRBV7-3 combines with J gene TRBJ2-2; TRBD2 matches at 11 bases. Trimming at V came to 2 bases and at J to 2 bases, leaving 7 bases not matched to a gene. Per germline, CDR1 SGHTA and CDR2 FQGTGA. This CDR3 is 18 amino acids long.

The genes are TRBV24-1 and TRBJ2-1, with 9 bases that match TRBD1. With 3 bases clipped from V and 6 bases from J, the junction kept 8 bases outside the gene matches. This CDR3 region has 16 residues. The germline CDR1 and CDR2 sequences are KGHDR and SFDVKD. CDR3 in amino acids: CATSDLRDRVINEQFF. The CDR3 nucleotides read TGTGCCACCAGTGATCTCCGGGACAGGGTAATCAATGAGCAGTTCTTC.

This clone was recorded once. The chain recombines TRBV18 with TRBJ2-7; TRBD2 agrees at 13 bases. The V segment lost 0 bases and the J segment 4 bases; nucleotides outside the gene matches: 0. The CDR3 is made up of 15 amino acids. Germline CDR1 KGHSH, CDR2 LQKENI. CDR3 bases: TGTGCCAGCTCACCACCGGGACTAGCGGGATACGAGCAGTACTTC. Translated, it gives CASSPPGLAGYEQYF.

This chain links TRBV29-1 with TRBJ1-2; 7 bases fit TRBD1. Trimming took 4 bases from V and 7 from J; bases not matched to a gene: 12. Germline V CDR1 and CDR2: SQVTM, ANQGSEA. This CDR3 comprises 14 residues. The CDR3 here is CSVGGQPSSGGYTF. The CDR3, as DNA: TGCAGCGTTGGGGGACAGCCTTCGAGTGGTGGCTACACCTTC.

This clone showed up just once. The CDR3, as DNA: TGTGCCAGCAGCCTCGAGGGCCAGTATGGCTACACCTTC. The encoded protein is CASSLEGQYGYTF. The chain couples TRBV3-1 (or the pseudogene TRBV3-2) to TRBJ1-2; no clear D. Germline CDR1 is LGHDT and CDR2 is YNNKEL (reference sequence). This CDR3 contains 13 residues. V was trimmed by 4 bases and J by 5 bases, leaving 11 bases between them.

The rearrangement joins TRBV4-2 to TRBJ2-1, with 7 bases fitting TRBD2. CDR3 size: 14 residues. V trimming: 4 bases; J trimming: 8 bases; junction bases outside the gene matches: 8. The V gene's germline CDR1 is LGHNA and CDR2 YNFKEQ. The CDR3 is CASSREERGYEQFF. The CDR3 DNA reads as TGTGCCAGCAGCCGGGAGGAGCGGGGTTATGAGCAGTTCTTC.

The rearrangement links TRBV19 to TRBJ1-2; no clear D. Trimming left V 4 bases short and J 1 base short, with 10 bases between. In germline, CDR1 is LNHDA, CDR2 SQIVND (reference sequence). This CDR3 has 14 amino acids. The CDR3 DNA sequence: TGTGCCAGTAGTAGGAGGGAAATTAACTATGGCTACACCTTC. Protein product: CASSRREINYGYTF. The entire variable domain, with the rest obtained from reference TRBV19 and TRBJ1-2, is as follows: DGGITQSPKYLFRKEGQNVTLSCEQNLNHDAMYWYRQDPGQGLRLIYYSQIVNDFQKGDIAEGYSVSREKKESFPLTVTSAQKNPTAFYLCASSRREINYGYTFGSGTRLTVV.

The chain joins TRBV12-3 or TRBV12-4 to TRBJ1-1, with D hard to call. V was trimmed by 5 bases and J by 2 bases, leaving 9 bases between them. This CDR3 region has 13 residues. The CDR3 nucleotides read TGTGCCAGCAGTGAACAGAGAAACACTGAAGCTTTCTTT. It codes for CASSEQRNTEAFF.

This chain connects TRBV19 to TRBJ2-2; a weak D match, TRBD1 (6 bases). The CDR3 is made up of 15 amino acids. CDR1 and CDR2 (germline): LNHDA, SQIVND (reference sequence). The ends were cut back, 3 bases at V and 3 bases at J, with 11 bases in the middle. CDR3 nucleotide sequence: TGTGCCAGTAGTATTCGACAGGCCGACACCGGGGAGCTGTTTTTT. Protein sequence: CASSIRQADTGELFF.

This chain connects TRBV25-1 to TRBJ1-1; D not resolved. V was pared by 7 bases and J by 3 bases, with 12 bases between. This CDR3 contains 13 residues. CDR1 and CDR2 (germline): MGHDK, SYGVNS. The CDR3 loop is CASKADHYTEAFF. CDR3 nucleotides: TGTGCCAGCAAGGCGGATCACTACACTGAAGCTTTCTTT.

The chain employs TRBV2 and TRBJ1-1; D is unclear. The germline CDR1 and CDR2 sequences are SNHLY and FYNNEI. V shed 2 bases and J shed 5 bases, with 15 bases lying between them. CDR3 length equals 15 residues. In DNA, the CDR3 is TGTGCCAGCAGTGAAAACAGCCGGGGAAGGACTGAAGCTTTCTTT. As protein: CASSENSRGRTEAFF.

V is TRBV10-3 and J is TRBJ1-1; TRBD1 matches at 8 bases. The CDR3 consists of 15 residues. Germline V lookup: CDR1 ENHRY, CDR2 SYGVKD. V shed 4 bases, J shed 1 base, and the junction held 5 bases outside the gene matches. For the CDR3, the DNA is TGTGCCATCAGTGCGCGCCAGGGGGCGAACACTGAAGCTTTCTTT. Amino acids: CAISARQGANTEAFF.

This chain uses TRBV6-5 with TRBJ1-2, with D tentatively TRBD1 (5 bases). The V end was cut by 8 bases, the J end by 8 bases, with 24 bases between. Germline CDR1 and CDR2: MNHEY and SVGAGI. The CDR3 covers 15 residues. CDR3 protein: CASARGEGRGAGYTF. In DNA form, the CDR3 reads TGTGCCAGCGCGCGGGGGGAAGGGCGCGGGGCCGGCTACACCTTC.

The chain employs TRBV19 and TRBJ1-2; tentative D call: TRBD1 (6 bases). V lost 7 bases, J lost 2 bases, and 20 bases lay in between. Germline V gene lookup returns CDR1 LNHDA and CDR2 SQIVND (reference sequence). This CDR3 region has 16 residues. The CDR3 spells CASNPGRGAQNYGYTF. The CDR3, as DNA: TGTGCCAGTAACCCTGGGCGGGGGGCGCAAAACTATGGCTACACCTTC.

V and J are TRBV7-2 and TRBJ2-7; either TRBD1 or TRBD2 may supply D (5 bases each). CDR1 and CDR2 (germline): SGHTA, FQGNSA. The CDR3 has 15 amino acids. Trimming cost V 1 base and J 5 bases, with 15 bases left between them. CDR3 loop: CASSLVWGLVNEQYF. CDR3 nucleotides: TGTGCCAGCAGCTTAGTTTGGGGGTTGGTCAACGAGCAGTACTTC. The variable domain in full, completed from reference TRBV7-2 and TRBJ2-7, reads GAGVSQSPSNKVTEKGKDVELRCDPISGHTALYWYRQSLGQGLEFLIYFQGNSAPDKSGLPSDRFSAERTGGSVSTLTIQRTQQEDSAVYLCASSLVWGLVNEQYFGPGTRLTVT.

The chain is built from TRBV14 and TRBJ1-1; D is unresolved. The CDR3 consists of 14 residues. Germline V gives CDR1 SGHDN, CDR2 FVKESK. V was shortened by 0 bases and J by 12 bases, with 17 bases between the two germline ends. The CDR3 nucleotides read TGTGCCAGCAGCCAAGATATTGGGTTCGGCCCCTCTTTCTTT. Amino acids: CASSQDIGFGPSFF.

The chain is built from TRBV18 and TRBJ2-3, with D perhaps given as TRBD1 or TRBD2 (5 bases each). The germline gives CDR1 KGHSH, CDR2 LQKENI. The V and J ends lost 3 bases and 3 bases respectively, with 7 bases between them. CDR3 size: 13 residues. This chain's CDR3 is CASSPGATDTQYF. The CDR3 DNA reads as TGTGCCAGCTCACCCGGGGCGACAGATACGCAGTATTTT.

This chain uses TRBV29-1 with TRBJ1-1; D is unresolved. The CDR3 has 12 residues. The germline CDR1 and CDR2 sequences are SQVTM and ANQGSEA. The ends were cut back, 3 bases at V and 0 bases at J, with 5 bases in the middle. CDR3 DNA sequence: TGCAGCGTTGACAAAGTGAACACTGAAGCTTTCTTT. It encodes CSVDKVNTEAFF.

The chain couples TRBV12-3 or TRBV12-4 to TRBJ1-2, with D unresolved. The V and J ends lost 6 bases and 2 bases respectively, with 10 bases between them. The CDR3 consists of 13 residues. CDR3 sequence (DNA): TGTGCCAGCAGCTTACAGTCGAACTATGGCTACACCTTC. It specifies CASSLQSNYGYTF.

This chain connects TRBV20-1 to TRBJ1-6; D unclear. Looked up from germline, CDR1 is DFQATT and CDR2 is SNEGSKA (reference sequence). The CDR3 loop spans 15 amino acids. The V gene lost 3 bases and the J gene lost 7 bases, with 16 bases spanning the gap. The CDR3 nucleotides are TGCAGTGCTAGTAAGCCCAACAGCCCGAATTCACCCCTCCACTTT. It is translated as CSASKPNSPNSPLHF.

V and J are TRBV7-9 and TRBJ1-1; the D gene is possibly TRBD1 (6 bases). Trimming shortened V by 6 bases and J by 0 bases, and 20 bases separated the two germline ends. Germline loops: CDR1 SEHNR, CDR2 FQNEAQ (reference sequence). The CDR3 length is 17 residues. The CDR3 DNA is TGTGCCAGCAGACAAATACCGGGACAACCCATGAACACTGAAGCTTTCTTT. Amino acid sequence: CASRQIPGQPMNTEAFF.

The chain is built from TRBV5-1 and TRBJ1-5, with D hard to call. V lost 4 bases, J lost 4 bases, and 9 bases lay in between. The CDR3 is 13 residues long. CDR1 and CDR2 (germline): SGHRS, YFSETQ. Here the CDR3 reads CASSRTGNQPQHF. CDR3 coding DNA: TGCGCCAGCAGCCGGACGGGGAATCAGCCCCAGCATTTT.

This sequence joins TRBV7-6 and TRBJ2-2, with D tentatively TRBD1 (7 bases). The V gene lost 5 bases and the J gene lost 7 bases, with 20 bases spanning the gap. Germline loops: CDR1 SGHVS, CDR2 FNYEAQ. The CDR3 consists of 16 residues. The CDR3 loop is CASSPSRGAPDGELFF. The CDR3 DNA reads TGTGCCAGCAGCCCGTCCAGGGGGGCGCCGGACGGGGAGCTGTTTTTT.

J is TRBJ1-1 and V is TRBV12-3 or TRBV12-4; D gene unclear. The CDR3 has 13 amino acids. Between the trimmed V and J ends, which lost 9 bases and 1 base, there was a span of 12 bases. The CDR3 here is CASSGQTNTEAFF. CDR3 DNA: TGTGCCAGTAGTGGGCAGACGAACACTGAAGCTTTCTTT.

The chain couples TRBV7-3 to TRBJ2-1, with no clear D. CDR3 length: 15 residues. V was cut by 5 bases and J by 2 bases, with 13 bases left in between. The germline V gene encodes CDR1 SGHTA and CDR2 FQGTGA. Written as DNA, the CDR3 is TGTGCCAGCAGCCCGAGAAGAGTTACCTACAATGAGCAGTTCTTC. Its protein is CASSPRRVTYNEQFF.

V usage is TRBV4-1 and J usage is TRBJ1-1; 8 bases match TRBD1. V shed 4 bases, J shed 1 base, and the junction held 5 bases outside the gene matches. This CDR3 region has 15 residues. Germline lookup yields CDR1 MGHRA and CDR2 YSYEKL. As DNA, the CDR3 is TGCGCCAGCAGCCGATCCGGACAGGGGAACACTGAAGCTTTCTTT. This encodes CASSRSGQGNTEAFF.